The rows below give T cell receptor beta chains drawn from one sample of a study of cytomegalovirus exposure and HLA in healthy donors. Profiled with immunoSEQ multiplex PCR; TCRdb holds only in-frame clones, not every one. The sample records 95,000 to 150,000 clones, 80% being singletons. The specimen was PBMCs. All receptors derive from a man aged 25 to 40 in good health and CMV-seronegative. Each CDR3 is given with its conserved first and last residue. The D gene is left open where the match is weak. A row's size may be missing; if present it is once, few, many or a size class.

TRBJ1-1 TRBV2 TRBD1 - TGTGCCAGCAGTGAAGGTAGGGGGCAGGCTTTCTTT CASSEGRGQAFF
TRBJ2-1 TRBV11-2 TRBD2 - TGTGCCAGCAGCTTAGAGCCTAGCGGGGGCTATGAGCAGTTCTTC CASSLEPSGGYEQFF
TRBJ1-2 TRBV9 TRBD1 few TGTGCCAGCAGCCCAGGGGGGCAAGCTAACTATGGCTACACCTTC CASSPGGQANYGYTF
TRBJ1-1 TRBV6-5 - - TGTGCCAGCAGTTACTGGGAGGAGGGGAACACTGAAGCTTTCTTT CASSYWEEGNTEAFF
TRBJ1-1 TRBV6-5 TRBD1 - TGTGCCAGCAGCCAACGGGGACAGGGGTGGGCTGAAGCTTTCTTT CASSQRGQGWAEAFF
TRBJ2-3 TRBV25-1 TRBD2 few TGTGCCAGCAGTGAATTGGGACTAGCGGGGACAGATACGCAGTATTTT CASSELGLAGTDTQYF
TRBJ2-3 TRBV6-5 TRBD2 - TGTGCCAGCAGTACTAGCGCCCTTGGCACAGATACGCAGTATTTT CASSTSALGTDTQYF
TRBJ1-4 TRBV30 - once TGTGCCTGGGGCGGACAGAATAATGAAAAACTGTTTTTT CAWGGQNNEKLFF
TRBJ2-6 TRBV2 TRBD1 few TGTGCCAGCAGCGGGGACAGGTTAGGGGCCAACGTCCTGACTTTC CASSGDRLGANVLTF
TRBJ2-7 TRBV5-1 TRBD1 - TGCGCCAGCAGCTTGGGGGACAGGTCCTACGAGCAGTACTTC CASSLGDRSYEQYF
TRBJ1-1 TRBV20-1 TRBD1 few TGCAGTGCTGGAGGGGGCCGAGAAGCTTTCTTT CSAGGGREAFF
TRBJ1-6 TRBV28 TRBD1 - TGTGCCAGCAATCCACCGGGACAGGGGGCGGATTCACCCCTCCACTTT CASNPPGQGADSPLHF
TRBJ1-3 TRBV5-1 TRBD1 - TGCGCCAGCAGTCCGGACAGGGGAAACACCATATATTTT CASSPDRGNTIYF
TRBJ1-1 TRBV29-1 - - TGCGGGGGAGGAGGGCACACTGAAGCTTTCTTT CGGGGHTEAFF
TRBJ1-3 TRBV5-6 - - TGTGCCAGCAGCTTGGCCGGGGTCTCTGGAAACACCATATATTTT CASSLAGVSGNTIYF
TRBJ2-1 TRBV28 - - TGTGCCAGCAGTTTTCCCCCCGATGAGCAGTTCTTC CASSFPPDEQFF
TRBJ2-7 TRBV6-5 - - TGTGCCAGCAGTTCATCCAGGGGCCCCACCTACGAGCAGTACTTC CASSSSRGPTYEQYF
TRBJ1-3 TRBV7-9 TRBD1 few TGTGCCAGCAGCTTATCCGGGACAGGGGGATTCCGTGGAAACACCATATATTTT CASSLSGTGGFRGNTIYF
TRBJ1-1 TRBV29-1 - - TGCAGCGTGCGGGGGTCACAGAACACTGAAGCTTTCTTT CSVRGSQNTEAFF
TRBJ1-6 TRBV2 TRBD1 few TGTGCCAGCAGTCCCGGACAGGTGCCTAATTCACCCCTCCACTTT CASSPGQVPNSPLHF
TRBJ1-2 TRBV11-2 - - TGTGCCAGCAGCTTCGCAGGGGTGGATGGCTACACCTTC CASSFAGVDGYTF
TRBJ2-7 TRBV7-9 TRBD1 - TGTGCCAGCAGCTTAGGCGAGGGACAGGGCTTAGTCTACGAGCAGTACTTC CASSLGEGQGLVYEQYF
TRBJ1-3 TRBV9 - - TGTGCCAGCAGCGTAGGAGGGTATGGAAACACCATATATTTT CASSVGGYGNTIYF
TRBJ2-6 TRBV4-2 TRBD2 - TGTGCCAGCAGCCAGGGCGGGGGGGCTGGGGCCAACGGCCTGACTTTC CASSQGGGAGANGLTF
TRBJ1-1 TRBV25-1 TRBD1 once TGTGCCAGCAGCCCGACAGGGGGGGCTGAAGCTTTCTTT CASSPTGGAEAFF
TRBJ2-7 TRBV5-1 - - TGCGCCAGCAGCTTGCAAAAACAGGGCTCCTACGAGCAGTACTTC CASSLQKQGSYEQYF
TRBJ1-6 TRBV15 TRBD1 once TGTGCCACCAGCGGGGACAGCTCCTATAATTCACCCCTCCACTTT CATSGDSSYNSPLHF
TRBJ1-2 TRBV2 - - TGTGCCAGCAGGGACGACAGTAACTATGGCTACACCTTC CASRDDSNYGYTF
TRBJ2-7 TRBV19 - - TGTGCCAGTATGGGGGACACCCCCTACGAGCAGTACTTC CASMGDTPYEQYF
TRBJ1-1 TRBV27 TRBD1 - TGTGCCAGCGGGGCAGGGGGCACTGAAGCTTTCTTT CASGAGGTEAFF
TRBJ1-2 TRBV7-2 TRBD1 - TGTGCCAGCAGCTTAGCGCAGGACAGGGTTAACTATGGCTACACCTTC CASSLAQDRVNYGYTF
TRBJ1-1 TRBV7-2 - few TGTGCCAGCAGCTTAAAGATGGGGGCGTCGAACACTGAAGCTTTCTTT CASSLKMGASNTEAFF
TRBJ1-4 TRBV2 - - TGTGCCAGCAGTGAGGAAAGGGGGGGTAATGAAAAACTGTTTTTT CASSEERGGNEKLFF
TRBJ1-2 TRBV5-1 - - TGCGCCAGCAGCTTGGGCCCCGCAACCCGGGGCTACACCTTC CASSLGPATRGYTF
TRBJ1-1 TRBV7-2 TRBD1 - TGTGCCAGCAGCCGACAGGGACAGACAAACACTGAAGCTTTCTTT CASSRQGQTNTEAFF
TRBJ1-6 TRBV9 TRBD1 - TGTGCCAGCAGCGCCGGACAGGGATTCTCACCCCTCCACTTT CASSAGQGFSPLHF
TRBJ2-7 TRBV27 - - TGTGCCGAGGGGGGGAAGGACTACGAGCAGTACTTC CAEGGKDYEQYF
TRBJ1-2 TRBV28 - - TGTGCCAGCAGTCCCCCTGGGGGGAATTATGGCTACACCTTC CASSPPGGNYGYTF
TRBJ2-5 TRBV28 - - TGTGCCAGCAGTCAGCCCCAGGGCTACCAAGAGACCCAGTACTTC CASSQPQGYQETQYF
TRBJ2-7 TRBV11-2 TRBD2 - TGTGCCAGCAGCCAAGCGGGGAGCCACGAGCAGTACTTC CASSQAGSHEQYF
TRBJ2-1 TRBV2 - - TGTGCCAGCAGTGAGTTGAGCTCCTACAATGAGCAGTTCTTC CASSELSSYNEQFF
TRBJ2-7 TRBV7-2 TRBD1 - TGTGCCAGCAGCTTCCGACAGGGGAGCTCCTACGAGCAGTACTTC CASSFRQGSSYEQYF
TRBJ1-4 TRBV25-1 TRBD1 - TGTGCCAGCAGTGAATCGGAGGGGGCAGGTGAAAAACTGTTTTTT CASSESEGAGEKLFF
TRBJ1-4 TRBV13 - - TGTGCCAGCAGCTTTCACACTGGGGCTACTAATGAGGAAAAACTGTTTTTT CASSFHTGATNEEKLFF
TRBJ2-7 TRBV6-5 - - TGTGCCAGCAGTTACTCCTGGGGGCCGAGCTCCTACGAGCAGTACTTC CASSYSWGPSSYEQYF
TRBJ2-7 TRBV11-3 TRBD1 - TGTGCCAGCCGAAAGGGGGCGCGGGAGCAGTACTTC CASRKGAREQYF
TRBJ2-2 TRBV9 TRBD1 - TGTGCCAGCAGCCCGGGCGGACAGGGCACCGGGGAGCTGTTTTTT CASSPGGQGTGELFF
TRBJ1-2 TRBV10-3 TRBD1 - TGTGCCATCAGTGCGACAGGGGGAGTTGGCTATGGCTACACCTTC CAISATGGVGYGYTF
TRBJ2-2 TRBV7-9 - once TGTGCCAGCAGCCACACCCTGGGTATTGGCACCGGGGAGCTATTTTTT CASSHTLGIGTGELFF
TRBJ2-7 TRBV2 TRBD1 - TGTGCCAGCAGTGAGGTTGGACAGGGGGCCTACGAGCAGTACTTC CASSEVGQGAYEQYF
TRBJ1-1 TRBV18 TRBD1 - TGTGCCAGCTCACAGACAGGGATCACTGAAGCTTTCTTT CASSQTGITEAFF
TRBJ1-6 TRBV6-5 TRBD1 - TGTGCCAGCAGTTACTCCGGGACAGGGAATTCACCCCTCCACTTT CASSYSGTGNSPLHF
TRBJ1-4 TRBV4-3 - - TGCGCCAGCAGCCAAGAAGTGCGGAGAAGTCTGTTTTTT CASSQEVRRSLFF
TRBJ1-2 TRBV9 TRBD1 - TGTGCCAGCAGCTCACCCAGGGGGCTCAACTATGGCTACACCTTC CASSSPRGLNYGYTF
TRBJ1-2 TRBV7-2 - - TGTGCCAGCAGCTACAGGGATTTGGATGGCTACACCTTC CASSYRDLDGYTF